Reported below is one T cell receptor beta chain. The data stem from a study of cytomegalovirus exposure and HLA in healthy donors. The PCR made use of 60 Vbeta and 13 Jbeta primers. Generated by immunoSEQ multiplex PCR, the TCRdb table keeps only in-frame clones and is missing some. This sample carries about 150,000 clones, 80% of them seen once, and the ten largest clones take around 4.8%. The CDR3 is made up of 15 amino acids. The germline gives CDR1 SGHAT, CDR2 FQNNGV. The V end lost 4 bases, the J end lost 2 bases, and 14 bases lay between the germline ends. V and J are TRBV11-2 and TRBJ1-2; perhaps TRBD1 as D (5 bases). The source material was PBMCs. The TCR was taken from a man younger than 40 in good health. CDR3 bases: TGTGCCAGCAGCTGGGGGGGAGCAGAAAACTATGGCTACACCTTC. Its protein is CASSWGGAENYGYTF.